The sequence of this T cell receptor (beta chain) was determined in a study of vaccination and CD4 T cells after COVID-19. Study information: Convalescent patients gave post-COVID blood a median about 91 days post-diagnosis, range 35 to 161.

Trimming at V came to 3 bases and at J to 3 bases, leaving 3 bases not matched to a gene. Germline lookup yields CDR1 SGHTA and CDR2 FQGNSA. This CDR3 contains 14 residues. The sample's treatment: roughly 11-day PBMC culture with coronavirus spike peptide pools or control peptides (ViraFEST assay). A half-volume replacement of the medium with fresh IL-2 medium was performed on days 3 and 7. Oncomine TCR Beta short-read sequencing was applied to DNA from cultured CD4+ T cells. From the PCR reads, TCRdb called clonotypes with MiXCR, one entry per CDR3 protein. Here the sample spans fewer than 15,000 distinct CDR3 sequences, 25% to 35% being singletons. This clonotype was seen a few times. Antigen unknown. Broader study findings: A median of 86.3% of reactive clones, in convalescent patients, became evident only post-vaccination.

The specimen comprised CD4+ T cells from blood, cultured in vitro, sampled before SARS-CoV-2 vaccination. The receptor comes from a human donor who received a COVID-19 vaccine. This sequence joins TRBV7-2 and TRBJ2-7; 9 nucleotides line up with TRBD1. CDR3 loop: CASSLVTGGYEQYF. The CDR3 nucleotides read TGTGCCAGCAGCTTGGTGACAGGGGGCTACGAGCAGTACTTC.